One T cell receptor beta chain is described in this entry. This sample is part of a study of shared clonotypes between healthy human individuals. This CDR3 comprises 15 residues. V lost 3 bases and J lost 6; bases outside the gene matches: 9. Germline V lookup: CDR1 SNHLY, CDR2 FYNNEI. Generated by immunoSEQ multiplex PCR, the TCRdb table keeps only in-frame clones and is missing some. The top ten clones hold less than 0.15% of a sample with a few million clones, nearly 97% of them seen once. The chain combines TRBV2 with TRBJ1-2; 8 bases fit TRBD1. The sequenced sample consisted of naive CD4+ T cells sorted from blood. Described subset: CD45RA+ positively selected. This TCR derives from a man aged 18 to 29 in good health. The CDR3 spells CASSDRPGQGHGYTF. As DNA, the CDR3 is TGTGCCAGCAGTGATCGGCCCGGACAGGGCCATGGCTACACCTTC.